The 16 T cell receptor beta chains below all came from one sample that was sequenced in a study of beta chain features in type 1 diabetes. What was sequenced were expressed TCRB transcripts, since all of the isolated RNA had been reverse transcribed. Method: immunoSEQ multiplex PCR; TCRdb's copy keeps in-frame clones and lacks some. This table has hundreds of thousands of clones, 15% to 20% appearing once. The specimen was naive CD4+ T cells from blood. These receptors originate from a woman younger than 30 in good health.

In its sample, this clone was seen a few times. The V gene is TRBV18, the J gene TRBJ2-4, with TRBD1 matching 7 bases. This CDR3 comprises 15 residues. J was trimmed by 0 bases and V by 5 bases; bases with no gene match: 4. Germline CDR1 reads KGHSH; CDR2 reads LQKENI. In nucleotides, the CDR3 is TGTGCCAGCTCAGCCGGGACAGCAGCCAAAAACATTCAGTACTTC. This translates into CASSAGTAAKNIQYF.

This clone was counted a few times. DNA for the CDR3: TGTGCCAGCTCACCCAATCCTGGGGCCCAAGAGACCCAGTACTTC. Protein sequence: CASSPNPGAQETQYF. This rearrangement joins TRBV18 to TRBJ2-5; a possible D gene is TRBD1 (5 bases). Trimming left V 3 bases short and J 1 base short, with 12 bases between. This CDR3 is 15 amino acids long. Germline V gives CDR1 KGHSH, CDR2 LQKENI.

This clone was seen a handful of times. The chain recombines TRBV14 with TRBJ2-1, with D unclear. V lost 5 bases and J 7 bases, leaving 12 bases between the germline ends. This CDR3 is 13 amino acids long. Per germline, CDR1 SGHDN and CDR2 FVKESK. CDR3 nucleotide sequence: TGTGCCAGCAGCAGAACTAACCTTAATGAGCAGTTCTTC. The encoded protein is CASSRTNLNEQFF.

This clone was counted only a few times. The J gene is TRBJ2-3, the V gene TRBV5-6, with 12 nucleotides matching TRBD2. CDR1 and CDR2 from the germline V gene are SGHDT and YYEEEE. The V and J ends lost 1 base and 5 bases, in that order; junction bases with no gene match: 5. This CDR3 contains 16 residues. CDR3 sequence reads: CASSLLLAGGGDTQYF. The DNA for the CDR3 is TGTGCCAGCAGCTTGTTACTAGCGGGAGGCGGAGATACGCAGTATTTT.

The chain couples TRBV7-9 to TRBJ1-2; D remains unclear. Trimming took 5 bases from V and 6 from J, leaving 13 bases between them. The CDR3 is made up of 13 amino acids. Germline CDR1 and CDR2: SEHNR and FQNEAQ (reference sequence). CDR3 nucleotide sequence: TGTGCCAGCAGCCTGGGCAGGTCCGATGGCTACACCTTC. It codes for CASSLGRSDGYTF.

This chain joins TRBV2 and TRBJ2-7, with a possible D match to TRBD1 (6 bases). Trimming removed 6 bases from V and 4 bases from J, with 19 bases in between. CDR1 is SNHLY and CDR2 is FYNNEI in the germline V gene. The CDR3 length is 15 residues. CDR3 sequence reads: CASRAVWGQKYEQYF. The CDR3 DNA sequence: TGTGCCAGCAGGGCCGTTTGGGGGCAAAAGTACGAGCAGTACTTC.

The V and J genes are TRBV28 and TRBJ2-1; 7 bases are shared with TRBD1. CDR1 is MDHEN, CDR2 SYDVKM, per germline. Germline trimming cut 2 bases from V and 4 bases from J; bases unmatched to any gene: 2. This CDR3 is built from 14 residues. The CDR3, as DNA: TGTGCCAGCAGTTTACGACAGGGTTACAATGAGCAGTTCTTC. It encodes CASSLRQGYNEQFF.

This clone was counted only a few times. The V and J genes are TRBV18 and TRBJ2-2; 11 nucleotides agree with TRBD2. Germline CDR1 KGHSH, CDR2 LQKENI. CDR3 length: 17 amino acids. Unmatched junction bases numbered 8, after V lost 3 bases and J lost 5 bases. For the CDR3, the DNA is TGTGCCAGCTCACCGCAGATAGCGGGAGGGCCGACCGGGGAGCTGTTTTTT. This encodes CASSPQIAGGPTGELFF.

The V and J genes are TRBV6-5 and TRBJ1-1; perhaps TRBD1 as D (5 bases). Germline V gives CDR1 MNHEY, CDR2 SVGAGI. The V and J ends lost 2 bases and 4 bases respectively, with 11 bases between them. The CDR3 totals 14 residues. CDR3 region: CASSYKGHITEAFF. The DNA for the CDR3 is TGTGCCAGCAGTTACAAAGGACATATCACTGAAGCTTTCTTT.

This clone was found a few times. The V and J genes are TRBV5-1 and TRBJ2-1; D call uncertain. Germline CDR1 SGHRS, CDR2 YFSETQ. The CDR3 is made up of 12 amino acids. Trimming pared 4 bases from V and 7 bases from J, leaving 9 bases between. The CDR3 reads CASSLSMNEQFF. In nucleotides, the CDR3 is TGCGCCAGCAGCCTGTCGATGAATGAGCAGTTCTTC.

This clone was seen a handful of times. This chain links TRBV6-1 with TRBJ2-3; D unresolved. CDR1 and CDR2 from the germline V gene are MNHNS and SASEGT. Deletions cut 6 bases from V and 2 bases from J, with 6 bases between. This CDR3 has 12 amino acids. CDR3 nucleotide sequence: TGTGCCAGCAGGGGGTACACAGATACGCAGTATTTT. Translated, it gives CASRGYTDTQYF.

This clone was recorded a few times. The chain combines TRBV10-3 with TRBJ2-5; D gene uncertain. The tail of the sequence fits TRBJ2-7 better, so the J call may be wrong. This CDR3 has 14 residues. The V gene's germline CDR1 is ENHRY and CDR2 SYGVKD. The CDR3 nucleotides read TGTGCCATCAGTGAATTTGCAGAGCCCTACGAGCAGTACTTC. This sequence encodes CAISEFAEPYEQYF.

This clone was seen a few times. V and J are TRBV28 and TRBJ1-2, with a tentative D call TRBD1 (5 bases). This CDR3 spans 13 amino acids. The V gene lost 5 bases and the J gene lost 7 bases, with 14 bases spanning the gap. Looked up from germline, CDR1 is MDHEN and CDR2 is SYDVKM. This CDR3 is CASSRGAGTGYTF. CDR3 in DNA: TGTGCCAGCAGTCGCGGCGCGGGGACTGGCTACACCTTC.

This clone was recorded a few times. This chain joins TRBV7-2 and TRBJ1-2, with unresolved D. Trimming stripped 5 bases from V and 7 bases from J, with 14 bases between. The CDR3 spans 13 residues. Germline V gene lookup returns CDR1 SGHTA and CDR2 FQGNSA. The CDR3 bases are TGTGCCAGCAGCACTCCTAAAACGGGTGGCTACACCTTC. Encoded protein: CASSTPKTGGYTF.

This clone has more than one count but fewer than ten. The rearrangement uses TRBV7-2 and TRBJ2-7; 13 bases align to TRBD2. V shed 1 base, J shed 0 bases, and the junction held 3 bases outside the gene matches. Germline V gene sequence: CDR1 SGHTA, CDR2 FQGNSA. CDR3 length: 17 residues. The CDR3 DNA reads as TGTGCCAGCAGCTTAGAGACTAGCGGGAGGTTCTCCTACGAGCAGTACTTC. As protein: CASSLETSGRFSYEQYF.

As to this clone: The junction shows a germline mismatch at one end, possibly a read error. This chain connects TRBV7-7 to TRBJ2-3, with 7 nucleotides matching TRBD1. Germline V lookup: CDR1 SSHAT, CDR2 FNYEAQ (reference sequence). The CDR3 covers 14 residues. The CDR3 loop is CASSPDRVTDTQYF. The CDR3, as DNA: TGTGCTAGCAGCCCCGACAGGGTCACAGATACGCAGTATTTT.